This T cell receptor beta chain was identified during a study of spatial heterogeneity in lung cancer. The overall study: Alpha-chain sequences were consistently detected less often than beta-chain sequences. There were, on average, more than 9.5 raw-read appearances for each unique TCR and UMI combination.

Stated time point: sample taken at primary tumor resection. The input material, whole RNA from tumor, nontumor lung or frozen PBMC, was sequenced unsorted. The donor group consisted of around 70 patients who had untreated, early-stage non-small cell lung cancer. This clonotype is classed as medium-sized (0.01 to 0.1%). Found in a library prepared for alpha chains, this beta chain is an off-target read, and its abundance has little meaning. Each TCR cDNA molecule bore a unique molecular identifier. Each CDR3 protein gets one entry after TCRdb re-called the 5' RACE reads with MiXCR. Of thousands of distinct CDR3 sequences listed, around 4.8% were seen once; the top ten hold 28%. CDR1 is SGHAT and CDR2 is FQNNGV in the germline V gene. Trimming shortened V by 1 base and J by 3 bases, and 9 bases separated the two germline ends. This CDR3 contains 14 residues.

The sequence was collected from a female donor with early-stage non-small cell lung cancer. The material was normal lung tissue next to the tumor, obtained at surgery. V usage is TRBV11-2 and J usage is TRBJ2-5; the D gene is possibly TRBD1 (6 bases). CDR3 in DNA: TGTGCCAGCAGCTTAGGGACAGTTAAAGAGACCCAGTACTTC. It yields the protein CASSLGTVKETQYF. The variable domain in full, completed from reference TRBV11-2 and TRBJ2-5, reads EAGVAQSPRYKIIEKRQSVAFWCNPISGHATLYWYQQILGQGPKLLIQFQNNGVVDDSQLPKDRFSAERLKGVDSTLKIQPAKLEDSAVYLCASSLGTVKETQYFGPGTRLLVL.